Below are 27 T cell receptor beta chains sequenced from a single sample in a study of ipilimumab plus nivolumab after autologous stem cell transplantation. TCRdb's copy holds only in-frame clones and misses some; the assay was immunoSEQ multiplex PCR. The table has some 14,000 clones, under 85% seen once. This specimen consisted of PBMCs, obtained in a trial of ipilimumab plus nivolumab as post-transplant consolidation. The origin of the receptors is a male donor with primary mediastinal lymphoma.

This clone appeared a few times. The chain is built from TRBV19 and TRBJ2-7; D gene ambiguous. Deletions cut 4 bases from V and 0 bases from J, with 16 bases between. Germline V gives CDR1 LNHDA, CDR2 SQIVND (reference sequence). The CDR3 is made up of 16 amino acids. The CDR3 loop is CASSTSIGVSSYEQYF. The CDR3 DNA follows: TGTGCCAGTAGTACCTCGATTGGGGTGAGCTCCTACGAGCAGTACTTC.

CDR3 protein: CASTRRGPGELFF. In DNA form, the CDR3 reads TGTGCCAGCACCCGTCGTGGGCCCGGGGAGCTGTTTTTT. J is TRBJ2-2 and V is TRBV11-2; D call uncertain. The CDR3 sequence is 13 residues long. CDR1 is SGHAT and CDR2 is FQNNGV in the germline V gene. The V gene lost 7 bases and the J gene lost 6 bases, with 12 bases spanning the gap.

This chain joins TRBV12-5 and TRBJ1-1; D is possibly TRBD1 (5 bases). The CDR3 spans 13 residues. V was clipped by 0 bases and J by 13 bases, with 15 bases between them. Germline CDR1 is LGHNT and CDR2 is FRNRAP. The DNA for the CDR3 is TGTGCTAGTGGTTTGGTAGGCGGGGACGGAGTTTTCTTT. This codes for CASGLVGGDGVFF.

V gene TRBV27 combines with J gene TRBJ1-1; 12 positions match TRBD1. The CDR3 contains 15 residues. V lost 5 bases, J lost 5 bases, and 6 bases stayed unmatched. Germline loops: CDR1 MNHEY, CDR2 SMNVEV (reference sequence). The CDR3 loop is CASSPGTGGGTEAFF. The CDR3 nucleotides are TGTGCCAGCAGTCCCGGGACAGGGGGCGGAACTGAAGCTTTCTTT.

This rearrangement joins TRBV18 to TRBJ1-3, with D possibly matching TRBD1 (5 bases). Germline loops: CDR1 KGHSH, CDR2 LQKENI. The CDR3 has 15 amino acids. Between the trimmed V and J ends, which lost 3 bases and 9 bases, there was a span of 18 bases. CDR3 in DNA: TGTGCCAGCTCACCCGTCGGGGACGCAGGGTCCACCATATATTTT. This codes for CASSPVGDAGSTIYF.

With regard to this clone: One end of the junction fails to match germline, which may point to a read error. The rearrangement joins TRBV7-7 to TRBJ2-2, with TRBD1 identical over 10 bases. Germline CDR1 is SSHAT and CDR2 is FNYEAQ (reference sequence). There are 17 residues in the CDR3. The DNA of the CDR3 is TGTGCTAGCAGCTTAGGGTTGACAGGGGGCAACACCGGGGAGCTGTTTTTT. It codes for CASSLGLTGGNTGELFF.

Judged by abundance, this clone is medium-sized (0.01 to 0.1%). The chain joins TRBV29-1 to TRBJ1-1; D unclear. The length of the CDR3 is 13 residues. The germline V gene has CDR1 SQVTM and CDR2 ANQGSEA. Deletions cut 3 bases from V and 1 base from J, with 9 bases between. The CDR3 nucleotides read TGCAGCGTTGATCTGGTAGGGAACACTGAAGCTTTCTTT. Translating it yields CSVDLVGNTEAFF.

The V gene is TRBV6-1, the J gene TRBJ2-7; D remains ambiguous. Trimming removed 3 bases from V and 3 bases from J, with 6 bases in between. Germline V gene lookup returns CDR1 MNHNS and CDR2 SASEGT. The length of the CDR3 is 12 residues. The CDR3 reads CASSDSHYEQYF. CDR3 DNA sequence: TGTGCCAGCAGTGACAGCCACTACGAGCAGTACTTC.

The V gene is TRBV5-1, the J gene TRBJ2-5; TRBD2 aligns across 7 bases. This CDR3 comprises 15 residues. Germline CDR1 is SGHRS and CDR2 is YFSETQ. The V gene end was trimmed by 3 bases and the J gene end by 3 bases; junction bases not matched to a gene: 8. The DNA of the CDR3 is TGCGCCAGCAGCTCGATGGGGGGGAGAGAAGAGACCCAGTACTTC. Protein product: CASSSMGGREETQYF.

This clone occurred a few times. The gene calls are TRBV10-1 and TRBJ2-7; 9 nucleotides align to TRBD1. V trimming: 8 bases; J trimming: 5 bases; junction bases outside the gene matches: 4. The CDR3 sequence is 12 residues long. Per germline, CDR1 WNHNN and CDR2 SYGVQD (reference sequence). The CDR3 DNA is TGCGCCAGCTCCGGGACAGGGAACGAGCAGTACTTC. This encodes CASSGTGNEQYF.

The V and J genes are TRBV6-6 and TRBJ1-2; D might be TRBD1 (6 bases). The CDR3 loop spans 14 amino acids. Trimming left V 8 bases short and J 8 bases short, with 21 bases between. Per the germline V gene, CDR1 is MNHNY and CDR2 is SVGAGI (reference sequence). CDR3 in amino acids: CASGHRESIEGYTF. As DNA, the CDR3 is TGTGCCAGCGGGCACAGGGAGTCGATTGAGGGCTACACCTTC.

The chain links TRBV4-1 to TRBJ2-3, with 8 bases aligning to TRBD2. CDR3 length: 16 residues. The trim removed 1 base at V and 3 bases at J, leaving 6 bases unmatched. Germline V gene sequence: CDR1 MGHRA, CDR2 YSYEKL. The CDR3, as DNA: TGCGCCAGCAGCCAAGGGACGCGGGGGGCAACAGATACGCAGTATTTT. It codes for CASSQGTRGATDTQYF.

This chain joins TRBV6-5 and TRBJ2-3; D may match TRBD1 or TRBD2 (7 bases each). The V gene's germline CDR1 is MNHEY and CDR2 SVGAGI. The CDR3 extends over 15 amino acids. The germline V and J ends were trimmed by 4 bases and 2 bases, with 13 bases remaining between them. CDR3 sequence: CASSSSGTATDTQYF. The CDR3 DNA reads as TGTGCCAGCAGTTCGAGCGGGACAGCCACAGATACGCAGTATTTT.

The rearrangement joins TRBV6-1 to TRBJ1-4; the D gene is possibly TRBD1 (5 bases). Looked up from germline, CDR1 is MNHNS and CDR2 is SASEGT. V lost 10 bases, J lost 7 bases, and 16 bases lay in between. The CDR3 sequence is 13 residues long. Here the CDR3 reads CATKEGLSEKLFF. The DNA of the CDR3 is TGTGCCACTAAGGAGGGGCTGAGTGAAAAACTGTTTTTT.

This chain uses TRBV5-6 with TRBJ1-2; D is uncertain. The length of the CDR3 is 15 residues. Germline lookup yields CDR1 SGHDT and CDR2 YYEEEE. V gave up 2 bases and J gave up 8 bases, with 19 bases separating them. CDR3 in amino acids: CASSLLPGERWGYTF. In DNA, the CDR3 is TGTGCCAGCAGCTTATTGCCCGGGGAGCGTTGGGGCTACACCTTC.

This clone was observed a handful of times. J is TRBJ1-4 and V is TRBV9; TRBD1 matches at 7 bases. The junction had 11 bases not matched to a gene; V was cut back by 3 bases and J by 3 bases. The CDR3 loop spans 17 amino acids. CDR1 and CDR2 from the germline V gene are SGDLS and YYNGEE. The CDR3 sequence: CASSEDRSTRANEKLFF. In DNA, the CDR3 is TGTGCCAGCAGCGAGGACAGGTCCACGCGTGCTAATGAAAAACTGTTTTTT.

The V gene is TRBV6-4, the J gene TRBJ1-5, with a possible D match to TRBD1 (6 bases). Trimming removed 3 bases from V and 6 bases from J, with 9 bases in between. The CDR3 totals 13 residues. From germline, CDR1 is MRHNA and CDR2 SNTAGT. CDR3 in amino acids: CASSEGAGQPQHF. The CDR3 DNA follows: TGTGCCAGCAGTGAGGGGGCAGGTCAGCCCCAGCATTTT.

The chain uses TRBV11-2 and TRBJ2-7, with 9 positions matching TRBD1. The CDR3 extends over 14 amino acids. Germline CDR1 is SGHAT and CDR2 is FQNNGV. J lost 3 bases, V lost 4 bases, and 4 bases had no gene match. CDR3 loop: CASSWTGVGYEQYF. The CDR3 nucleotides are TGTGCCAGCAGCTGGACAGGGGTCGGCTACGAGCAGTACTTC.

Only one count was recorded for this clone. The chain is built from TRBV28 and TRBJ1-1; no clear D. Trimming took 6 bases from V and 1 from J, leaving 15 bases between them. Germline V lookup: CDR1 MDHEN, CDR2 SYDVKM. This CDR3 is 15 amino acids long. This CDR3 reads CASSPALGWNTEAFF. The CDR3 nucleotides are TGTGCCAGCAGCCCGGCCCTTGGGTGGAACACTGAAGCTTTCTTT. Together with reference TRBV28 and TRBJ1-1, the CDR3 gives the full variable domain: DVKVTQSSRYLVKRTGEKVFLECVQDMDHENMFWYRQDPGLGLRLIYFSYDVKMKEKGDIPEGYSVSREKKERFSLILESASTNQTSMYLCASSPALGWNTEAFFGQGTRLTVV.

This rearrangement joins TRBV5-4 to TRBJ2-5; D possibly uses TRBD1 or TRBD2 (6 bases each). The germline V gene has CDR1 SGHNT and CDR2 YYREEE (reference sequence). CDR3 size: 14 residues. V was shortened by 0 bases and J by 5 bases, with 11 bases between the two germline ends. This CDR3 is CASSLVGGEETQYF. The DNA for the CDR3 is TGTGCCAGCAGCTTGGTCGGGGGCGAGGAGACCCAGTACTTC.

This chain connects TRBV13 to TRBJ2-1; 12 nucleotides align to TRBD2. Germline-derived CDR1 and CDR2 are PRHDT and FYEKMQ (reference sequence). With 5 bases clipped from V and 7 bases from J, the junction kept 6 bases outside the gene matches. The CDR3 extends over 15 amino acids. The CDR3 DNA reads TGTGCCAGCAGCAAACTAGCGGGGGGCGAGAATGAGCAGTTCTTC. Residues: CASSKLAGGENEQFF.

CDR3 DNA sequence: TGTGCCAGCTCGCCTGGGACTAGCGGTAAGAATGAGCAGTTCTTC. Its translation: CASSPGTSGKNEQFF. The rearrangement uses TRBV18 and TRBJ2-1; 11 bases agree with TRBD2. Germline V gene lookup returns CDR1 KGHSH and CDR2 LQKENI. After removal of 6 bases from V and 7 bases from J, the junction contained 8 bases not matched to a gene. This CDR3 comprises 15 residues.

The rearrangement joins TRBV6-1 to TRBJ1-5; tentatively, D is TRBD1 (6 bases). Germline assignment: CDR1 MNHNS and CDR2 SASEGT. The CDR3 is 16 amino acids. The germline V and J ends were trimmed by 1 base and 0 bases, with 10 bases remaining between them. Written as DNA, the CDR3 is TGTGCCAGCAGTGAAGTAGGGACATATAGCAATCAGCCCCAGCATTTT. Translated: CASSEVGTYSNQPQHF.

The chain recombines TRBV29-1 with TRBJ1-2, with 7 nucleotides matching TRBD1. CDR3 length: 15 amino acids. In germline, CDR1 is SQVTM, CDR2 ANQGSEA. J gave up 6 bases and V 4 bases, and 14 bases lay outside the gene matches. This CDR3 is CSVGRGGTARDGYTF. The CDR3 nucleotides are TGCAGCGTTGGAAGGGGCGGGACAGCCCGGGATGGCTACACCTTC. Full variable domain (rest looked up from reference TRBV29-1 and TRBJ1-2): SAVISQKPSRDICQRGTSLTIQCQVDSQVTMMFWYRQQPGQSLTLIATANQGSEATYESGFVIDKFPISRPNLTFSTLTVSNMSPEDSSIYLCSVGRGGTARDGYTFGSGTRLTVV.

V usage is TRBV19 and J usage is TRBJ2-3, with 8 bases matching TRBD2. Trimming at V came to 7 bases and at J to 2 bases, leaving 11 bases not matched to a gene. The length of the CDR3 is 16 residues. CDR1 LNHDA and CDR2 SQIVND come from the germline V gene (reference sequence). In DNA form, the CDR3 reads TGTGCCAGTATCACGGGGCGGGGGGACTCCACAGATACGCAGTATTTT. Its translation: CASITGRGDSTDTQYF.

The chain employs TRBV7-9 and TRBJ2-7; D is perhaps TRBD2 (7 bases). The CDR3 totals 16 residues. The V gene's germline CDR1 is SEHNR and CDR2 FQNEAQ (reference sequence). V was clipped by 5 bases and J by 2 bases, with 19 bases between them. CDR3 nucleotides: TGTGCCAGCAGCACTTTGAGGGGGGGGTTGACCTACGAGCAGTACTTC. Its translation: CASSTLRGGLTYEQYF.

The V gene is TRBV9, the J gene TRBJ2-1; a weak D match, TRBD2 (6 bases). CDR3 size: 17 residues. V lost 3 bases and J 1 base, leaving 17 bases between the germline ends. Per the germline V gene, CDR1 is SGDLS and CDR2 is YYNGEE. CDR3 DNA sequence: TGTGCCAGCAGCGCCCGATCTAGCGCGGTTTCCTACAATGAGCAGTTCTTC. This encodes CASSARSSAVSYNEQFF.